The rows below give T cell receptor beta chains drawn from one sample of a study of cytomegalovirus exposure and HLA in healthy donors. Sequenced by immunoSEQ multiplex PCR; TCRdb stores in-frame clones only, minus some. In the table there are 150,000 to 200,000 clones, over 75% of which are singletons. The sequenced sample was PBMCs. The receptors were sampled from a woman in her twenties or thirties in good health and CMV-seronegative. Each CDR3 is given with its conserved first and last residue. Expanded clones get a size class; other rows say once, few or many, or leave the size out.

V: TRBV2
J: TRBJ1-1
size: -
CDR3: CASSEEELRTGNAEAFF

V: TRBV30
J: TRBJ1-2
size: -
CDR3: CAWSVAGRGGYTF

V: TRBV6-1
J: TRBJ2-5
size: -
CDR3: CASSEGVRTPTTDQYF

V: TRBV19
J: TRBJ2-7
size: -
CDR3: CASSKGSLWEDEQYF

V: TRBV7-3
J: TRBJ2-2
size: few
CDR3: CASSSTSGGAATGELFF

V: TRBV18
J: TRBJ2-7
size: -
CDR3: CASSPGVGTFNEQYF

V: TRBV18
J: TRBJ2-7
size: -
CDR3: CASSPKPGLASWEQYF

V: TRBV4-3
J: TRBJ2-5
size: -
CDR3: CASSQDHRTLVTQYF

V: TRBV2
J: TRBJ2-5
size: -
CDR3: CASSRGGARGETQYF

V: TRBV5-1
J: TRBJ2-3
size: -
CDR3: CASTNGGIEDTQYF

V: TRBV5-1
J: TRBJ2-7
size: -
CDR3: CASSLRVQGGYEQYF

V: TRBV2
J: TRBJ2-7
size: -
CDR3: CASSSAWDRATYEQYF

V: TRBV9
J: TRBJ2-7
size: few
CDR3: CASSGTTGTSSEQYF

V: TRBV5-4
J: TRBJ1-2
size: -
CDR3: CASSWRGGNGYTF

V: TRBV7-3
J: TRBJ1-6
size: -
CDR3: CASSPGQGLGGDSPLHF

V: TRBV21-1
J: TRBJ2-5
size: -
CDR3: CASSTYNTDRYGTQYF

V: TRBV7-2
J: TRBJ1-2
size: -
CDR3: CASSLLQTNYGYTF

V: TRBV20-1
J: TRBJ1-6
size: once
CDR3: CSASPTSPLHF

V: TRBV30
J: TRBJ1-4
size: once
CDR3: CAWSLTGVNEKLFF

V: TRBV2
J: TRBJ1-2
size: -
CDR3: CASSIRQTGNYGYTF

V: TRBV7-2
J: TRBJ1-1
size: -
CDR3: CASTSGTLGEAFF

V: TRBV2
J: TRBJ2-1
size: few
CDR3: CAGSGTGMGEQFF

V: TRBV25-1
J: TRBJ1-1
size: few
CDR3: CASSRGTEAFF

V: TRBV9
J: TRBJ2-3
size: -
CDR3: CASSERGLTDTQYF

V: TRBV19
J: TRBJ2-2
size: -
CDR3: CASSRRRETNTGELFF

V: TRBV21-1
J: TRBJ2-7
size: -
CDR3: CASSLRRQGPRSGHYEQYF

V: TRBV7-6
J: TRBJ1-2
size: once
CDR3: CASSNTGTGEFGYTF

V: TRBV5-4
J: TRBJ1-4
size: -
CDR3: CASSSGTGGGLQKLFF

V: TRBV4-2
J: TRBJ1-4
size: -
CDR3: CASSQVGREVEKLFF

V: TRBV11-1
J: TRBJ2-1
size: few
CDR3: CASSLGGDSYNEQFF

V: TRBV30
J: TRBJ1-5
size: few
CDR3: CAWSATDRGEQPQHF

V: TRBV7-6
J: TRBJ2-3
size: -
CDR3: CASSLVFAGGPDTQYF

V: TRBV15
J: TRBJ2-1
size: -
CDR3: CATSRELAGGSYNEQFF

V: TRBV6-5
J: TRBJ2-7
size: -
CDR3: CASSWDRGSWSYEQYF

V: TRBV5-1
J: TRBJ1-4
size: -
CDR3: CASSDIQGPNEKLFF

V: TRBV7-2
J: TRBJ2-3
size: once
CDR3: CASSSGSGGTDTQYF

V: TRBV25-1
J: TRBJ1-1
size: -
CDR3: CASSEDSRLGAFF

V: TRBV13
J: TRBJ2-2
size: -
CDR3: CAIPYGPVTGGANTGELFF

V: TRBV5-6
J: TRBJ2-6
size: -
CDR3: CASSPGISGANVLTF

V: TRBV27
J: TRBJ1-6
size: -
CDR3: CASRGQGARYNSPLHF

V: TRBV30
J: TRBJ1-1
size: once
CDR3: CAWIRGQYTEAFF

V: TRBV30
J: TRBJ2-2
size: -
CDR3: CAWSVGLAGDSANTGELFF